These 26 T cell receptor beta chains were all obtained from the same sample, sequenced in a study of T cell repertoires in cytomegalovirus infection. TCRdb redid the calling of the reads with MiXCR, one entry per CDR3 protein. The sample has about 490,000 distinct CDR3 sequences, more than 15% seen once. The sample comprised CD8+ T cells from PBMCs. The receptors stem from a human donor in good health (CMV status not recorded). Some clones in this sample may be carry-over from other donors' samples.

This clonotype was observed a handful of times. This chain joins TRBV19 and TRBJ2-2; D is undetermined. Germline V gene sequence: CDR1 LNHDA, CDR2 SQIVND (reference sequence). This CDR3 comprises 12 residues. Between the trimmed V and J ends, which lost 1 base and 7 bases, there was a span of 4 bases. This CDR3 is CASSIAYGELFF. CDR3 in DNA: TGTGCCAGTAGTATAGCGTACGGGGAGCTGTTTTTT.

The chain couples TRBV5-6 to TRBJ2-1, with 12 bases lining up with TRBD1. Germline V gene lookup returns CDR1 SGHDT and CDR2 YYEEEE. CDR3 length equals 17 residues. The V and J ends lost 4 bases and 4 bases, in that order; junction bases with no gene match: 9. Here the CDR3 DNA reads TGTGCCAGCAGCCTAGAGTCGGGACAGGGGGCGTACAATGAGCAGTTCTTC. This codes for CASSLESGQGAYNEQFF.

This clonotype was counted only a few times. The V and J genes are TRBV7-9 and TRBJ2-1; D is uncertain. Germline-derived CDR1 and CDR2 are SEHNR and FQNEAQ (reference sequence). The CDR3 runs 14 residues. Deletions cut 8 bases from V and 5 bases from J, with 16 bases between. The DNA for the CDR3 is TGTGCCAGCTCGAGTTTGTTATGGGACAATGAGCAGTTCTTC. This gives the protein CASSSLLWDNEQFF. Together with reference TRBV7-9 and TRBJ2-1, the CDR3 gives the full variable domain: DTGVSQNPRHKITKRGQNVTFRCDPISEHNRLYWYRQTLGQGPEFLTYFQNEAQLEKSRLLSDRFSAERPKGSFSTLEIQRTEQGDSAMYLCASSSLLWDNEQFFGPGTRLTVL.

This clonotype has just a few counts. J is TRBJ2-1 and V is TRBV11-2; no definite D call. V lost 0 bases to trimming and J lost 9 bases, with 6 bases between them. The V gene's germline CDR1 is SGHAT and CDR2 FQNNGV. The CDR3 spans 12 residues. In nucleotides, the CDR3 is TGTGCCAGCAGCTTAGATCGTCCTGAGCAGTTCTTC. Protein sequence: CASSLDRPEQFF. The full variable domain, in which reference TRBV11-2 and TRBJ2-1 provide the parts outside the CDR3, is EAGVAQSPRYKIIEKRQSVAFWCNPISGHATLYWYQQILGQGPKLLIQFQNNGVVDDSQLPKDRFSAERLKGVDSTLKIQPAKLEDSAVYLCASSLDRPEQFFGPGTRLTVL.

Many counts were recorded for this clonotype. This chain joins TRBV7-9 and TRBJ2-3; possibly TRBD2 for D (6 bases). V was pared by 4 bases and J by 1 base, with 18 bases between. Germline V CDR1 and CDR2: SEHNR, FQNEAQ (reference sequence). CDR3 length equals 17 residues. The CDR3 reads CASSSPEGIPGTDTQYF. Written as DNA, the CDR3 is TGTGCCAGCAGCTCCCCGGAGGGTATACCAGGCACAGATACGCAGTATTTT.

The table lists this clonotype with many counts. The rearrangement links TRBV7-3 to TRBJ2-3, with D possibly TRBD1 on 6 matching bases. Germline CDR1 is SGHTA and CDR2 is FQGTGA. The length of the CDR3 is 15 residues. The V gene lost 1 base and the J gene lost 3 bases, with 11 bases spanning the gap. This CDR3 reads CASSLSAGVTDTQYF. The CDR3 DNA is TGTGCCAGCAGCTTAAGTGCAGGGGTAACAGATACGCAGTATTTT.

This clonotype has a count of ten or more. This rearrangement joins TRBV2 to TRBJ1-5; 8 bases fit TRBD1. Germline V gene data show CDR1 as SNHLY and CDR2 as FYNNEI. J was trimmed by 3 bases and V by 7 bases; bases with no gene match: 8. This CDR3 spans 15 amino acids. The CDR3 DNA follows: TGTGCCAGCAAAGGGGGACAGGCCTACAATCAGCCCCAGCATTTT. Translation: CASKGGQAYNQPQHF.

This clonotype was seen ten or more times. The chain combines TRBV7-2 with TRBJ2-3, with 12 bases matching TRBD2. Germline CDR1 SGHTA, CDR2 FQGNSA. The trim removed 0 bases at V and 7 bases at J, leaving 17 bases unmatched. This CDR3 is built from 20 residues. CDR3 residues: CASSLAGTSGLRAIQYTQYF. The CDR3 region has the DNA TGTGCCAGCAGCTTAGCCGGGACTAGCGGGTTGAGGGCAATACAATATACGCAGTATTTT.

At least ten counts were recorded for this clonotype. The chain links TRBV7-8 to TRBJ1-1; D is possibly TRBD1 (5 bases). CDR3 length: 16 amino acids. Germline assignment: CDR1 SGHVS and CDR2 FQNEAQ. Trimming took off 4 bases at V and 0 bases at J, with 15 bases between the two ends. The CDR3 DNA reads TGTGCCAGCAGCTCGGGCGAGGGACGCATGAACACTGAAGCTTTCTTT. It yields the protein CASSSGEGRMNTEAFF.

As to this clonotype: A much larger clone lies one base from this, so it may be a read error. A read error is likely, as this CDR3 ends without the conserved phenylalanine or tryptophan. This chain connects TRBV6-1 to TRBJ2-7; perhaps TRBD2 as D (5 bases). V was pared by 5 bases and J by 6 bases, with 17 bases between. Germline CDR1 is MNHNS and CDR2 is SASEGT. The CDR3 consists of 14 residues. For the CDR3, the DNA is TGTGCCAGCAGTCCTTTGGACCTGGCGGGCGAGCAGTACTTA. Translating it yields CASSPLDLAGEQYL.

The rearrangement uses TRBV2 and TRBJ1-1, with D maybe TRBD1 (6 bases). Germline CDR1 reads SNHLY; CDR2 reads FYNNEI. V lost 7 bases, J lost 6 bases, and 21 bases lay in between. CDR3 size: 15 residues. This chain's CDR3 is CASIEGTRAPPEAFF. The CDR3 DNA reads TGTGCCAGCATTGAGGGGACAAGGGCCCCTCCTGAAGCTTTCTTT.

The table lists this clonotype with many counts. The chain couples TRBV10-3 to TRBJ1-3; D possibly corresponds to TRBD1 (5 bases). V was pared by 10 bases and J by 1 base, with 23 bases between. This CDR3 comprises 17 residues. Germline V gene lookup returns CDR1 ENHRY and CDR2 SYGVKD. The CDR3, as DNA: TGTGCCACCCAGCGTCTTTCCAGGGAGCCGTCTGGAAACACCATATATTTT. This sequence encodes CATQRLSREPSGNTIYF.

This rearrangement joins TRBV5-6 to TRBJ2-7; D might be TRBD1 or TRBD2, each matching 5 bases. Trimming cost V 4 bases and J 4 bases, with 15 bases left between them. CDR1 and CDR2 (germline): SGHDT, YYEEEE. The length of the CDR3 is 14 residues. CDR3 sequence (DNA): TGTGCCAGCAGCGTGCGAGGGACCGAGTACGAGCAGTACTTC. Amino acids: CASSVRGTEYEQYF.

This sequence joins TRBV27 and TRBJ2-7; the D gene is possibly TRBD1 (6 bases). The length of the CDR3 is 14 residues. V shed 1 base and J shed 4 bases, with 11 bases lying between them. CDR1 and CDR2 (germline): MNHEY, SMNVEV (reference sequence). CDR3 nucleotides: TGTGCCAGCAGTTTATTGACAGGCGGGTACGAGCAGTACTTC. Translated: CASSLLTGGYEQYF.

This clonotype was observed many times. The chain is built from TRBV7-8 and TRBJ1-1, with D unresolved. The V gene lost 2 bases and the J gene lost 2 bases, with 6 bases spanning the gap. Germline values: CDR1 SGHVS, CDR2 FQNEAQ. The CDR3 runs to 13 residues. CDR3 loop: CASSLRANTEAFF. CDR3 sequence (DNA): TGTGCCAGCAGCTTAAGGGCAAACACTGAAGCTTTCTTT.

CDR3 loop: CASSSHSHSNQPQHF. The CDR3 coding sequence is TGTGCCAGTAGTTCACACAGTCATAGCAATCAGCCCCAGCATTTT. The chain links TRBV19 to TRBJ1-5; no reliable D call. The CDR3 runs 15 residues. CDR1 is LNHDA, CDR2 SQIVND, per germline (reference sequence). V lost 5 bases, J lost 0 bases, and 11 bases lay in between.

This clonotype showed up just a few times. V is TRBV20-1 and J is TRBJ1-2; TRBD1 is a possible D gene (6 bases). Trimming pared 0 bases from V and 2 bases from J, leaving 13 bases between. The germline gives CDR1 DFQATT, CDR2 SNEGSKA (reference sequence). The CDR3 runs to 15 residues. In nucleotides, the CDR3 is TGCAGTGCTAGAGACAAAGGACAGCCCAACTATGGCTACACCTTC. Translated: CSARDKGQPNYGYTF.

The rearrangement uses TRBV27 and TRBJ1-3; D gene ambiguous. This CDR3 is 14 amino acids long. V was cut by 3 bases and J by 0 bases, with 6 bases left in between. Germline values: CDR1 MNHEY, CDR2 SMNVEV (reference sequence). The CDR3: CASSFSNSGNTIYF. The CDR3 coding sequence is TGTGCCAGCAGTTTCAGTAACTCTGGAAACACCATATATTTT.

This clonotype was counted a few times. The CDR3 sequence is CATSRGFEIGDLDEKLFF. The CDR3 DNA sequence: TGTGCCACCAGCAGGGGGTTCGAAATTGGCGATCTGGATGAAAAACTGTTTTTT. The chain couples TRBV15 to TRBJ1-4; no firm D call. This CDR3 has 18 residues. V was trimmed by 3 bases and J by 6 bases, leaving 23 bases between them. Germline loops: CDR1 LNHNV, CDR2 YYDKDF (reference sequence). The full variable domain, rest sourced from reference TRBV15 and TRBJ1-4, is DAMVIQNPRYQVTQFGKPVTLSCSQTLNHNVMYWYQQKSSQAPKLLFHYYDKDFNNEADTPDNFQSRRPNTSFCFLDIRSPGLGDTAMYLCATSRGFEIGDLDEKLFFGSGTQLSVL.

The DNA of the CDR3 is TGTGCCACCAGGGGGACTAGCGACCACAATGAGCAGTTCTTC. This translates into CATRGTSDHNEQFF. This chain joins TRBV15 and TRBJ2-1; 10 nucleotides match TRBD2. With 6 bases clipped from V and 5 bases from J, the junction kept 4 bases outside the gene matches. CDR3 length: 14 amino acids. CDR1 is LNHNV and CDR2 is YYDKDF in the germline V gene (reference sequence).

The chain couples TRBV6-5 to TRBJ2-7; 8 nucleotides agree with TRBD2. The V segment lost 7 bases and the J segment 7 bases; nucleotides outside the gene matches: 3. Per the germline V gene, CDR1 is MNHEY and CDR2 is SVGAGI. The CDR3 covers 11 residues. The DNA of the CDR3 is TGTGCCAGCAAATCGGGGGGGGAGCAGTACTTC. It specifies CASKSGGEQYF.

The gene calls are TRBV6-6 and TRBJ2-1; TRBD2 agrees at 11 bases. V lost 8 bases and J lost 10; bases outside the gene matches: 19. The CDR3 runs to 17 residues. The V gene's germline CDR1 is MNHNY and CDR2 SVGAGI (reference sequence). The CDR3 sequence is CASQSSGTSGLWGEQFF. The CDR3 DNA sequence: TGTGCCAGCCAATCTTCCGGGACTAGCGGACTCTGGGGGGAGCAGTTCTTC.

The sample holds many counts of this clonotype. This sequence joins TRBV24-1 and TRBJ1-4; possible D gene TRBD1, 5 bases. The V end was cut by 1 base, the J end by 3 bases, with 23 bases between. Germline values: CDR1 KGHDR, CDR2 SFDVKD. The CDR3 consists of 20 residues. CDR3: CATSDFLVDRPGRANEKLFF. Here the CDR3 DNA reads TGTGCCACCAGTGATTTCCTCGTAGACCGTCCAGGCAGGGCTAATGAAAAACTGTTTTTT.

This chain connects TRBV6-6 to TRBJ1-6; D is unresolved. Germline V gene data show CDR1 as MNHNY and CDR2 as SVGAGI (reference sequence). CDR3 length: 17 residues. The V and J ends lost 0 bases and 2 bases respectively, with 11 bases between them. The DNA of the CDR3 is TGTGCCAGCAGTTACTCGGAGAAGGTCGCCTATAATTCACCCCTCCACTTT. This encodes CASSYSEKVAYNSPLHF.

This sequence joins TRBV20-1 and TRBJ2-7; 9 nucleotides match TRBD1. V was clipped by 0 bases and J by 7 bases; unmatched bases: 4. CDR3 length equals 13 residues. CDR1 and CDR2 from the germline V gene are DFQATT and SNEGSKA (reference sequence). Written as DNA, the CDR3 is TGCAGTGCTAGAGATGGGACAGGGCATGAGCAGTACTTC. The encoded protein is CSARDGTGHEQYF.

This clonotype was observed at least ten times. V gene TRBV11-2 combines with J gene TRBJ2-7; D is perhaps TRBD1 (6 bases). CDR1 and CDR2 (germline): SGHAT, FQNNGV. CDR3 length equals 11 residues. The V and J ends lost 6 bases and 7 bases respectively, with 10 bases between them. Here the CDR3 DNA reads TGTGCCAGCAGACAGGGTGGGGAGCAGTACTTC. Translated: CASRQGGEQYF.